The 14 T cell receptor beta chains listed next were all sequenced from one sample in a study of cytomegalovirus exposure and HLA in healthy donors. Both 60 Vbeta primers and 13 Jbeta primers went into the PCR. TCRdb's table, derived via immunoSEQ multiplex PCR, lists solely in-frame clones and lacks some. The table shows some 200,000 clones, with approximately 85% occurring only once. Sequenced material: PBMCs. The receptors originated from a woman in her 50s in good health and CMV-seropositive.

V and J are TRBV6-5 and TRBJ2-4; D is possibly TRBD1 (5 bases). Between the trimmed V and J ends, which lost 4 bases and 5 bases, there was a span of 12 bases. Germline values: CDR1 MNHEY, CDR2 SVGAGI. The CDR3 spans 14 residues. The CDR3 here is CASSFQGSENIQYF. CDR3 bases: TGTGCCAGCAGTTTCCAGGGCTCCGAAAACATTCAGTACTTC.

The J gene is TRBJ2-1, the V gene TRBV11-3, with D possibly being TRBD2 (6 bases). The CDR3 is 17 amino acids. Germline CDR1 and CDR2: SGHNT and YENEEA. V dropped 2 bases and J dropped 3 bases, with 17 bases sitting between them. CDR3 bases: TGTGCCAGCAGCTTAATGTTTGGGAGTAGCGGCTACAATGAGCAGTTCTTC. Translated: CASSLMFGSSGYNEQFF.

This chain uses TRBV5-1 with TRBJ2-1, with 7 positions matching TRBD2. V gave up 4 bases and J gave up 0 bases; unmatched junction bases: 4. CDR3 length equals 15 residues. Germline loops: CDR1 SGHRS, CDR2 YFSETQ. In nucleotides, the CDR3 is TGCGCCAGCAGCGGGGGGGGAAGCTCCTACAATGAGCAGTTCTTC. Translation gives CASSGGGSSYNEQFF. Full variable domain (remainder filled in from reference TRBV5-1 and TRBJ2-1): KAGVTQTPRYLIKTRGQQVTLSCSPISGHRSVSWYQQTPGQGLQFLFEYFSETQRNKGNFPGRFSGRQFSNSRSEMNVSTLELGDSALYLCASSGGGSSYNEQFFGPGTRLTVL.

The chain has TRBV7-2 and TRBJ2-7, with TRBD2 matching 11 bases. V lost 1 base, J lost 4 bases, and 3 bases stayed unmatched. Germline CDR1 SGHTA, CDR2 FQGNSA. CDR3 length: 15 residues. CDR3 in amino acids: CASSLGLAGPYEQYF. The CDR3 nucleotides read TGTGCCAGCAGCTTAGGACTAGCGGGGCCTTACGAGCAGTACTTC.

V gene TRBV7-9 combines with J gene TRBJ1-4, with D hard to call. Trimming left V 1 base short and J 8 bases short, with 5 bases between. Germline CDR1 and CDR2: SEHNR and FQNEAQ (reference sequence). CDR3 length equals 12 residues. The chain's CDR3 is CASSLVREKLFF. CDR3 DNA sequence: TGTGCCAGCAGCTTAGTGAGGGAAAAACTGTTTTTT.

This chain connects TRBV15 to TRBJ2-3; 7 bases agree with TRBD2. The CDR3 has 14 residues. The trim removed 1 base at V and 4 bases at J, leaving 2 bases unmatched. The germline gives CDR1 LNHNV, CDR2 YYDKDF (reference sequence). CDR3 in DNA: TGTGCCACCAGCAGAGGACTAGCCTCAGATACGCAGTATTTT. Residues: CATSRGLASDTQYF.

The chain employs TRBV28 and TRBJ1-1; tentative D call: TRBD1 (5 bases). Looked up from germline, CDR1 is MDHEN and CDR2 is SYDVKM. The CDR3 spans 14 residues. Trimming took 5 bases from V and 3 from J, leaving 13 bases between them. This CDR3 is CASSPPGGYTEAFF. CDR3 bases: TGTGCCAGCAGTCCCCCGGGGGGGTACACTGAAGCTTTCTTT.

The chain joins TRBV2 to TRBJ2-2; D ambiguous. The CDR3 sequence is 11 residues long. The germline CDR1 and CDR2 sequences are SNHLY and FYNNEI. Trimming shortened V by 4 bases and J by 5 bases, and 2 bases separated the two germline ends. In DNA, the CDR3 is TGTGCCAGCAGTGCGACCGGGGAGCTGTTTTTT. This encodes CASSATGELFF.

Concerning this clone itself: Other DNA sequences in this sample translate to the same CDR3. V gene TRBV28 combines with J gene TRBJ2-7; a weak D match, TRBD2 (5 bases). CDR1 is MDHEN, CDR2 SYDVKM, per germline. The ends were cut back, 2 bases at V and 1 base at J, with 9 bases in the middle. The CDR3 runs 14 residues. In nucleotides, the CDR3 is TGTGCCAGCAGTTTAACGGGAACGTCCTACGAGCAGTACTTC. Its translation is CASSLTGTSYEQYF.

The CDR3 coding sequence is TGCGCCAGCAGCCCGCTCGGGTTGTGGGGAGCGGGAGGGTTAGAGACCCAGTACTTC. Its protein product is CASSPLGLWGAGGLETQYF. J is TRBJ2-5 and V is TRBV5-1; the match to TRBD2 covers 10 bases. The germline gives CDR1 SGHRS, CDR2 YFSETQ. This CDR3 region has 19 residues. V dropped 4 bases and J dropped 4; count of bases not matched to a gene: 19.

This chain joins TRBV15 and TRBJ2-3, with D unresolved. V was cut by 3 bases and J by 1 base, with 11 bases left in between. The CDR3 has 15 amino acids. Germline values: CDR1 LNHNV, CDR2 YYDKDF (reference sequence). CDR3 region: CATSSYESRTDTQYF. Here the CDR3 DNA reads TGTGCCACCAGCAGTTATGAGTCTCGCACAGATACGCAGTATTTT.

This sequence joins TRBV10-3 and TRBJ2-7; the match to TRBD1 covers 8 bases. Germline V gene data show CDR1 as ENHRY and CDR2 as SYGVKD. J lost 2 bases, V lost 3 bases, and 9 bases had no gene match. The CDR3 covers 16 residues. CDR3 sequence (DNA): TGTGCCATCAGTGACCTGGGACAGGAATCTGCCTACGAGCAGTACTTC. Its translation: CAISDLGQESAYEQYF.

The chain combines TRBV18 with TRBJ2-5; D uncertain. CDR3 length equals 14 residues. CDR1 and CDR2 (germline): KGHSH, LQKENI. Trimming shortened V by 2 bases and J by 1 base, and 8 bases separated the two germline ends. The CDR3 is CASSPREPQETQYF. The CDR3 nucleotides read TGTGCCAGCTCACCAAGAGAACCCCAAGAGACCCAGTACTTC.

The rearrangement uses TRBV6-5 and TRBJ2-1; D gene unclear. V was pared by 7 bases and J by 4 bases, with 17 bases between. Germline-derived CDR1 and CDR2 are MNHEY and SVGAGI. There are 15 residues in the CDR3. The DNA of the CDR3 is TGTGCCAGCACTCCCAGTCGGGTAGTTTACAATGAGCAGTTCTTC. Its protein is CASTPSRVVYNEQFF.